This T cell receptor (beta chain) originates from a study of identical twins. The CDR3 has 12 residues. Germline values: CDR1 DFQATT, CDR2 SNEGSKA (reference sequence). The V segment lost 6 bases and the J segment 3 bases; nucleotides outside the gene matches: 5. TCRdb reprocessed the 5' RACE reads with MiXCR, giving one entry per CDR3 protein. The table lists nearly 200,000 distinct CDR3 sequences, around a sixth of them singletons. This clonotype came up many times. These same data were also listed under a study on T cells expressing NK-cell markers.

The sequenced material came from CD8+ T cells sorted from blood. This sequence joins TRBV20-1 and TRBJ2-7, with 7 bases that match TRBD2. The sequence came from a woman aged 18-29 years in good health. For the CDR3, the DNA is TGCAGTGCCAGCGGCGGGAGCTACGAGCAGTACTTC. Protein sequence: CSASGGSYEQYF.